This paragraph reports one TCR beta chain. This clone is a singleton in its sample. What antigen it recognizes has not been identified. No base qualities exist here, and no much larger clone lies one base off it. A distance of 23 bases separates the germline ends of V and J, which lose 1 base and 5 bases respectively. The germline V gene specifies MNHNS as CDR1 and SASEGT as CDR2. The CDR3 has 18 amino acids, counting the end cysteine and phenylalanine. Only CDR3 DNA is held: 54 bases, read in frame from base 1. Libraries came from the immunoSEQ multiplex PCR assay. What TCRdb holds here is the immuneACCESS table cut down to in-frame rearrangements. Part of the clones is not present; checked against another copy, under half of the missing clones reflect an unresolved V gene, and the others are unexplained. This sample lists 100,000 or so clones; 90% to 95% were detected once. The ten largest clonotypes hold about 4.5% of the sample.

These data come from a study of T cell changes during pregnancy in multiple sclerosis (dated by TCRdb to about 2019). For the study in its entirety: The study examined how the T cell repertoire changed over the course of pregnancy in women with multiple sclerosis.

The starting material was peripheral blood, obtained in the first trimester of pregnancy. This TCR came from a female donor with multiple sclerosis, enrolled in a pregnancy study. The chain is assembled from TRBV6-1 and TRBJ2-5, with the D gene not confidently named. The CDR3 has the sequence CASSEVVVRRLVAETQYF. The sequenced DNA: TGTGCCAGCAGTGAAGTGGTCGTAAGAAGGCTAGTAGCTGAGACCCAGTACTTC.